This T cell receptor (beta chain) emerged from a study of T cell changes during pregnancy in multiple sclerosis. Repertoires were generated with immunoSEQ multiplex PCR, while TCRdb's copy carries only in-frame clones and drops some. The data hold about 55,000 clones, with 93% observed a single time. CDR1 is MNHEY, CDR2 SVGAGI, per germline. V lost 5 bases and J 2 bases, leaving 9 bases between the germline ends. The CDR3 spans 13 residues. This clonotype was obtained from a female donor with multiple sclerosis, enrolled in a pregnancy study. The chain carries TRBV6-5 and TRBJ1-2; a possible D gene is TRBD1 (6 bases). Sequencing used CD8+ T cells from peripheral blood mononuclear cells, obtained in the second trimester of pregnancy. The CDR3 nucleotides are TGTGCCAGCAGTGGACAGAACAACTATGGCTACACCTTC. This sequence encodes CASSGQNNYGYTF.